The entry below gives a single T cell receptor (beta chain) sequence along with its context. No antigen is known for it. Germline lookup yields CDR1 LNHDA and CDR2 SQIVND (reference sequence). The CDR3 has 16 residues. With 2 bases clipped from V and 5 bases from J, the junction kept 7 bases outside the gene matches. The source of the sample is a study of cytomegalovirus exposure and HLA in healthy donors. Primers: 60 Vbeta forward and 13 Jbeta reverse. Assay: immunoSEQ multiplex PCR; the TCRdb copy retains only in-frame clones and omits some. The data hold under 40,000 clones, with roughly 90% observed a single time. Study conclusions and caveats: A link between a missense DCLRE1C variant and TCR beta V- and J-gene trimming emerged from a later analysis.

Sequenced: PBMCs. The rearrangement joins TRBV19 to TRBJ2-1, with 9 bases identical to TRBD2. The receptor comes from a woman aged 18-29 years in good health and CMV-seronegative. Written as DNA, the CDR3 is TGTGCCAGTAGTATATTGGCGGGAGGGCTTCACAATGAGCAGTTCTTC. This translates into CASSILAGGLHNEQFF.